This TCR beta chain was identified in a study of blood T cell repertoires in COVID-19. Per the original data handling: Reference gene primer amplification gave nucleated cell count estimates. The protocol was immunoSEQ multiplex PCR, while the TCRdb copy is restricted to in-frame clones and leaves out a portion. The D gene and trimming were derived from the DNA, and the V and J assignments and clone size from that table. The table lists about 150,000 clones, roughly 84% of them singletons, with about 8% in the top ten. Germline trimming cut 3 bases from V and 7 bases from J; bases unmatched to any gene: 12. Germline CDR1 MDHEN, CDR2 SYDVKM. The CDR3 totals 16 residues.

Sequencing was performed on PBMCs or T cells enriched from blood (not recorded which). This receptor was obtained from a woman aged 45 to 65 who had recovered from COVID-19. The genes are TRBV28 and TRBJ2-1; 7 bases agree with TRBD1. CDR3 region: CASSFVRGTGVNEQFF. In nucleotides, the CDR3 is TGTGCCAGCAGTTTTGTTAGGGGTACAGGGGTTAATGAGCAGTTCTTC.